The clone carrying this TCR beta chain occurred many times. Its antigen is still unknown. TCRdb recomputed calls from the 5' RACE reads with MiXCR, one row per CDR3 protein. The sample shows fewer than 350,000 distinct CDR3 sequences, around a tenth of them seen only once. The data belong to a study of CD8 T cells in ankylosing spondylitis. Broader study findings: Disease-linked clones proved CD8+ and comparatively uncommon in peripheral blood. Seemingly characteristic of ankylosing spondylitis blood was a TCR beta motif consisting of eight highly homologous variants.

This CDR3 region has 15 residues. Looked up from germline, CDR1 is MNHNS and CDR2 is SASEGT. Deletions cut 6 bases from V and 0 bases from J, with 11 bases between. The source is a female donor with ankylosing spondylitis or in good health (not recorded which). The sequenced sample consisted of blood, either unsorted or a sorted T cell fraction (not recorded which). V gene TRBV6-1 combines with J gene TRBJ2-2; perhaps TRBD1 as D (5 bases). CDR3 sequence reads: CASRQGATNTGELFF. As DNA, the CDR3 is TGTGCCAGCAGACAAGGGGCGACGAACACCGGGGAGCTGTTTTTT.